The 20 T cell receptor beta chains listed next were all sequenced from one sample in a study of T cell clonotyping in hematopoietic cell transplantation. Method: immunoSEQ multiplex PCR; TCRdb's copy keeps in-frame clones and lacks some. The data contain about 36,000 clones, 88% of them singletons. The sample was peripheral blood mononuclear cells. The receptors come from a woman aged 40 to 55 in good health. Some clones in this sample may be carry-over from other donors' samples.

The chain joins TRBV20-1 to TRBJ2-7; D is unclear. The CDR3 totals 11 residues. Deletions cut 5 bases from V and 2 bases from J, with 7 bases between. Germline values: CDR1 DFQATT, CDR2 SNEGSKA (reference sequence). The chain's CDR3 is CSAARTYEQYF. CDR3 bases: TGCAGTGCTGCTCGTACCTACGAGCAGTACTTC.

The chain links TRBV5-1 to TRBJ1-1, with no clear D. Per the germline V gene, CDR1 is SGHRS and CDR2 is YFSETQ. Trimming shortened V by 6 bases and J by 3 bases, and 9 bases separated the two germline ends. The CDR3 is 12 amino acids. The CDR3 nucleotides are TGCGCCAGCAACTCGGACCACACTGAAGCTTTCTTT. This sequence encodes CASNSDHTEAFF.

The chain uses TRBV28 and TRBJ2-1; D is perhaps TRBD1 (5 bases). CDR3 length equals 14 residues. Trimming stripped 6 bases from V and 1 base from J, with 10 bases between. The V gene's germline CDR1 is MDHEN and CDR2 SYDVKM. CDR3: CASRAQGSYNEQFF. The DNA for the CDR3 is TGTGCCAGCAGAGCCCAGGGATCCTACAATGAGCAGTTCTTC.

This chain uses TRBV6-1 with TRBJ1-1; D possibly corresponds to TRBD1 (5 bases). The CDR3 runs 15 residues. V was cut by 0 bases and J by 5 bases, with 13 bases left in between. Germline CDR1 is MNHNS and CDR2 is SASEGT. The CDR3 DNA is TGTGCCAGCAGTGAAGCGACATGGGGCGTTACTGAAGCTTTCTTT. It encodes CASSEATWGVTEAFF.

The chain carries TRBV5-1 and TRBJ2-2, with D possibly being TRBD1 (7 bases). V was shortened by 4 bases and J by 7 bases, with 8 bases between the two germline ends. Germline V CDR1 and CDR2: SGHRS, YFSETQ. The CDR3 has 12 residues. CDR3 DNA: TGCGCCAGCAGCCAGGGGGGCGGGGAGCTGTTTTTT. Translation: CASSQGGGELFF.

V and J are TRBV9 and TRBJ1-3; D gene unclear. Germline V gene lookup returns CDR1 SGDLS and CDR2 YYNGEE. The CDR3 contains 15 residues. Trimming removed 0 bases at V and 0 bases at J, with 7 bases between. The CDR3 DNA follows: TGTGCCAGCAGCGTAGATGCCGACTCTGGAAACACCATATATTTT. It yields the protein CASSVDADSGNTIYF.

This chain joins TRBV5-1 and TRBJ2-2; TRBD1 or TRBD2 may be the D gene (5 bases each). The length of the CDR3 is 15 residues. The V and J ends lost 0 bases and 5 bases respectively, with 11 bases between them. Germline lookup yields CDR1 SGHRS and CDR2 YFSETQ. CDR3 nucleotide sequence: TGCGCCAGCAGCTTGGTGTCAGAGGGGACCGGGGAGCTGTTTTTT. Protein product: CASSLVSEGTGELFF.

This clone came up once. The rearrangement joins TRBV5-4 to TRBJ1-5; TRBD1 is a possible D gene (5 bases). There are 13 residues in the CDR3. Germline loops: CDR1 SGHNT, CDR2 YYREEE (reference sequence). The germline V and J ends were trimmed by 2 bases and 4 bases, with 7 bases remaining between them. Here the CDR3 reads CASSFGGNQPQHF. In nucleotides, the CDR3 is TGTGCCAGCAGCTTTGGGGGAAATCAGCCCCAGCATTTT. Complete variable domain (other parts from reference TRBV5-4 and TRBJ1-5): ETGVTQSPTHLIKTRGQQVTLRCSSQSGHNTVSWYQQALGQGPQFIFQYYREEENGRGNFPPRFSGLQFPNYSSELNVNALELDDSALYLCASSFGGNQPQHFGDGTRLSIL.

This clone was found once. This rearrangement joins TRBV2 to TRBJ2-1, with 12 bases fitting TRBD2. Germline values: CDR1 SNHLY, CDR2 FYNNEI. The CDR3 has 15 residues. Germline trimming cut 6 bases from V and 6 bases from J; bases unmatched to any gene: 6. Written as DNA, the CDR3 is TGTGCCAGCAGCGAGACTAGCGGGAGTGGCAATGAGCAGTTCTTC. Residues: CASSETSGSGNEQFF.

V and J are TRBV6-5 and TRBJ1-4; tentatively, D is TRBD1 (6 bases). The length of the CDR3 is 13 residues. The germline gives CDR1 MNHEY, CDR2 SVGAGI. The germline V and J ends were trimmed by 11 bases and 4 bases, with 14 bases remaining between them. The CDR3 sequence is CACRDTFNEKLFF. The CDR3 DNA reads as TGTGCCTGCCGGGACACCTTTAATGAAAAACTGTTTTTT.

The chain has TRBV4-3 and TRBJ2-1; D is undetermined. Trimming took off 1 base at V and 2 bases at J, with 9 bases between the two ends. Germline V gives CDR1 LGHNA, CDR2 YSLEER. There are 15 residues in the CDR3. The CDR3 protein is CASSQGGRAYNEQFF. In nucleotides, the CDR3 is TGCGCCAGCAGCCAAGGTGGTCGGGCCTACAATGAGCAGTTCTTC.

This clone was recorded once. The chain joins TRBV6-6 to TRBJ2-6; D is undetermined. Germline assignment: CDR1 MNHNY and CDR2 SVGAGI (reference sequence). The germline V and J ends were trimmed by 8 bases and 1 base, with 9 bases remaining between them. This CDR3 is 14 amino acids long. The CDR3 sequence: CASVKGSGANVLTF. Here the CDR3 DNA reads TGTGCCAGCGTAAAAGGATCTGGGGCCAACGTCCTGACTTTC.

The rearrangement links TRBV7-2 to TRBJ1-3; the D is unclear. Germline V gene lookup returns CDR1 SGHTA and CDR2 FQGNSA. V dropped 6 bases and J dropped 4 bases, with 13 bases sitting between them. The CDR3 has 14 residues. The chain's CDR3 is CASSAPGRGNTIYF. Here the CDR3 DNA reads TGTGCCAGCAGTGCTCCGGGTCGGGGAAACACCATATATTTT.

The CDR3 here is CASTVTRGTYEQYF. In DNA form, the CDR3 reads TGTGCCAGCACTGTTACGCGGGGAACCTACGAGCAGTACTTC. This chain uses TRBV2 with TRBJ2-7; TRBD2 is a possible D gene (6 bases). With 7 bases removed from V and 2 bases from J, the gap between germline ends came to 15 bases. This CDR3 contains 14 residues. Germline CDR1 and CDR2: SNHLY and FYNNEI.

The chain has TRBV18 and TRBJ2-2; no firm D call. Trimming took 3 bases from V and 3 from J, leaving 8 bases between them. Germline assignment: CDR1 KGHSH and CDR2 LQKENI. This CDR3 comprises 14 residues. CDR3 nucleotides: TGTGCCAGCTCACCGGTAGTGGACACCGGGGAGCTGTTTTTT. Translating gives CASSPVVDTGELFF. The whole variable domain, filled in from reference TRBV18 and TRBJ2-2, reads NAGVMQNPRHLVRRRGQEARLRCSPMKGHSHVYWYRQLPEEGLKFMVYLQKENIIDESGMPKERFSAEFPKEGPSILRIQQVVRGDSAAYFCASSPVVDTGELFFGEGSRLTVL.

This clone was seen a single time. The rearrangement uses TRBV5-1 and TRBJ1-1, with 7 bases fitting TRBD1. Trimming at V came to 4 bases and at J to 11 bases, leaving 14 bases not matched to a gene. CDR1 is SGHRS, CDR2 YFSETQ, per germline. The CDR3 has 14 amino acids. DNA of the CDR3: TGCGCCAGCAGCCTAAGTGGGACAGCCACTAAGGCTTTCTTT. Translated: CASSLSGTATKAFF. The variable domain in full, completed from reference TRBV5-1 and TRBJ1-1, reads KAGVTQTPRYLIKTRGQQVTLSCSPISGHRSVSWYQQTPGQGLQFLFEYFSETQRNKGNFPGRFSGRQFSNSRSEMNVSTLELGDSALYLCASSLSGTATKAFFGQGTRLTVV.

V gene TRBV7-8 combines with J gene TRBJ1-5, with D maybe TRBD1 (6 bases). V was shortened by 3 bases and J by 7 bases, with 13 bases between the two germline ends. In germline, CDR1 is SGHVS, CDR2 FQNEAQ. This CDR3 region has 14 residues. For the CDR3, the DNA is TGTGCCAGCAGCTTGTCGACAGGTCTGCAGCCCCAGCATTTT. Translating gives CASSLSTGLQPQHF.

The V gene is TRBV30, the J gene TRBJ1-1; TRBD1 matches at 9 bases. Germline CDR1 GTSNPN, CDR2 SVGIG (reference sequence). The trim removed 2 bases at V and 3 bases at J, leaving 4 bases unmatched. The CDR3 loop spans 14 amino acids. As DNA, the CDR3 is TGTGCCTGGAGTCGACGGGACAGGGACACTGAAGCTTTCTTT. Translated, it gives CAWSRRDRDTEAFF.

The rearrangement uses TRBV20-1 and TRBJ2-1; either TRBD1 or TRBD2 may fit D (6 bases each). Per the germline V gene, CDR1 is DFQATT and CDR2 is SNEGSKA (reference sequence). The CDR3 loop spans 11 amino acids. The V and J ends lost 3 bases and 12 bases respectively, with 12 bases between them. CDR3 coding DNA: TGCAGTGCTAGGGAGGGACATCGGCAGTTCTTC. Translated, it gives CSAREGHRQFF.

The chain employs TRBV28 and TRBJ1-2, with D possibly matching TRBD1 (5 bases). CDR3 size: 17 residues. V shed 8 bases and J shed 5 bases, with 27 bases lying between them. From germline, CDR1 is MDHEN and CDR2 SYDVKM. The CDR3 DNA reads TGTGCCAGCGGCCTTAGTTTGGGGGGTCTGGGGGAATATGGCTACACCTTC. As protein: CASGLSLGGLGEYGYTF.